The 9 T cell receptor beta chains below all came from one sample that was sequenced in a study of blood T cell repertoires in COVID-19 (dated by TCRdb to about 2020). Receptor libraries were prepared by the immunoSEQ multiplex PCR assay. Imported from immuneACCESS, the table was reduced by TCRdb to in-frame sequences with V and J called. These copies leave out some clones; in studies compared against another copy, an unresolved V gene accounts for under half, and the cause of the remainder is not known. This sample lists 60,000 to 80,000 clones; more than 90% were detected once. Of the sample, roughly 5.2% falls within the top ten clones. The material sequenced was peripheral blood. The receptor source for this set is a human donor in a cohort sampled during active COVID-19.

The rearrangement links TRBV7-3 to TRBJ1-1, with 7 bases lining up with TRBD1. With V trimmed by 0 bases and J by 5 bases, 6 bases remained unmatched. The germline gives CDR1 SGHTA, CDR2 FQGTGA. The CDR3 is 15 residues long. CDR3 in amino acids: CASSLTVQGQTEAFF. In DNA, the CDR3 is TGTGCCAGCAGCTTAACGGTTCAGGGACAGACTGAAGCTTTCTTT.

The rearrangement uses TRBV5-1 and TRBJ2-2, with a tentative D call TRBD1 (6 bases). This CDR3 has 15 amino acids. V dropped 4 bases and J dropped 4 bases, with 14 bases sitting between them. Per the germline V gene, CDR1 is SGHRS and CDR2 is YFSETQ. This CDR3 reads CASSPGQLSTGELFF. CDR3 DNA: TGCGCCAGCAGCCCAGGACAGCTATCCACCGGGGAGCTGTTTTTT.

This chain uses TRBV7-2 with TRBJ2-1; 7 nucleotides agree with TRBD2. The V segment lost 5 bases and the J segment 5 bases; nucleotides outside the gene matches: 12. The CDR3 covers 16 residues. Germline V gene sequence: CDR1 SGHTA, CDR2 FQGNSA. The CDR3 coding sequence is TGTGCCAGCAGCCGCGGCTCCGGGACTAACAACAATGAGCAGTTCTTC. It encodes CASSRGSGTNNNEQFF. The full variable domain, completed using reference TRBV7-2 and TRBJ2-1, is GAGVSQSPSNKVTEKGKDVELRCDPISGHTALYWYRQSLGQGLEFLIYFQGNSAPDKSGLPSDRFSAERTGGSVSTLTIQRTQQEDSAVYLCASSRGSGTNNNEQFFGPGTRLTVL.

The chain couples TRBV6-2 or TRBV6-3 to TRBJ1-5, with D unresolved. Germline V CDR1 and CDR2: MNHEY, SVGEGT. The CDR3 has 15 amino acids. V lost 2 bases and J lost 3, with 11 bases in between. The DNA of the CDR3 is TGTGCCAGCAGTTACCCAGACATTTACAATCAGCCCCAGCATTTT. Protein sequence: CASSYPDIYNQPQHF.

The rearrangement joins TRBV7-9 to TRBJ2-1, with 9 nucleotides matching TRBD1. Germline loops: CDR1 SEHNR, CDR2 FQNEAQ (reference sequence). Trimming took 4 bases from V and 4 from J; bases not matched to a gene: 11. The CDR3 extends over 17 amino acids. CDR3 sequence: CASSSIRPGQGYNEQFF. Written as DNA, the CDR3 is TGTGCCAGCAGCTCAATCCGTCCGGGACAGGGATACAATGAGCAGTTCTTC.

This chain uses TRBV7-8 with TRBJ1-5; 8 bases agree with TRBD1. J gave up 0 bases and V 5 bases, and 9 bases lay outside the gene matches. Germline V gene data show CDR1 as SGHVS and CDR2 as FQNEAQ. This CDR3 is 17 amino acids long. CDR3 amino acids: CASSPGTGTYSNQPQHF. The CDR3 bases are TGTGCCAGCAGCCCGGGGACAGGAACTTATAGCAATCAGCCCCAGCATTTT.

In DNA form, the CDR3 reads TGCGCCAGCAGTCAATCTAGCCAGGGGGCGCTACAAAAACTGTTTTTT. Translating gives CASSQSSQGALQKLFF. The chain links TRBV23-1 to TRBJ1-4, with 8 bases matching TRBD1. TRBV23-1 is known as an ORF, though its function is uncertain. The CDR3 runs to 16 residues. V shed 0 bases and J 9 bases; nucleotides not matched to a gene: 9.

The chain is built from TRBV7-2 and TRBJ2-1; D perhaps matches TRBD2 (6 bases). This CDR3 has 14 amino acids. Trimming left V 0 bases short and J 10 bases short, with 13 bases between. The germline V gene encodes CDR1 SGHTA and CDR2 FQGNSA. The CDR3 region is CASSLAGGVEEQFF. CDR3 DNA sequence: TGTGCCAGCAGCTTAGCGGGGGGAGTAGAGGAGCAGTTCTTC.

The CDR3 region has the DNA TGTGCCAGCACCCCCACGGTACCGCTCGGCTACACCTTC. Encoded protein: CASTPTVPLGYTF. The chain carries TRBV28 and TRBJ1-2; no firm D call. The germline gives CDR1 MDHEN, CDR2 SYDVKM. V lost 7 bases to trimming and J lost 8 bases, with 17 bases between them. The CDR3 runs 13 residues.